This TCR beta chain was identified in a study of tumor and adjacent non-tumor tissue in lung cancer (dated by TCRdb to the late 2010s). Study-level background: Of the cohort, about 11 patients had adenocarcinoma, 2 had squamous cell carcinoma and 1 had small cell lung cancer. The approximately 15 patients were aged roughly 31 to 80 years, included around ten men and 5 women, and had TNM stage I to III disease. Sequencing generated a total of around 120 million productive TCRbeta reads, averaging approximately 4 million reads per sample. The study compared bulk TCRbeta repertoires from lung tumor tissue and matched distant non-tumor lung tissue of about 14 lung cancer patients. TCRbeta CDR3 sequencing was performed on around 30 paired specimens, with one tumor sample and one normal lung sample collected per patient. The full study reports these points: Neither the sequencing platform nor unique molecular identifiers are mentioned in the methods. Because peripheral blood was not sequenced, the blood TCRbeta repertoires of the lung cancer patients in the study went unexamined. A significantly larger cumulative share of the repertoire was made up by the top 100 clones in normal lung than in tumor tissue. Significantly higher TCR diversity was found in younger patients, and higher tumor TCR diversity was associated with shorter overall and disease-free survival. The cohort had only about 14 patients, and the authors noted that larger samples and more detailed clinical data are needed. Tumor tissue showed significantly higher TCR diversity (inverse Simpson) than normal lung tissue, at around 450 vs 150 (P = 0.0075, Mann-Whitney U test).

The protocol used for the library was multiplex PCR. Instrument on record: Illumina HiSeq 2500. Following protocols modified from ARM-PCR, the researchers constructed TCRbeta libraries through three rounds of nested PCR with primers (Table S4). Before sequencing, PCR products of 200-500 bp were excised from the gel and purified with the QIAquick gel extraction kit. The paper's data handling went like this. Reads were cleaned using Trimmomatic, were merged into complete CDR3 sequences using FLASH, and were assigned to V(D)J germline segments using MiTCR. Clonal diversity was computed as the inverse Simpson's index with VDJtools. A read counted as productive if the sequence was in-frame and lacked a premature stop codon. TCRdb cleaned the public reads at Q25 with fastp, built clones with MiXCR and kept in-frame beta chains. Merged by CDR3 protein, the rows form single entries marked with the most common genes and DNA. TCRdb's processing, not the study's, gives the V and J calls here. The sample has fewer than 150,000 distinct CDR3 sequences on record, roughly 70% of them singletons. Approximately 18% of the sample is in the top ten clones.

RNA was extracted from bulk unsorted tissue and checked for quality with a NanoDrop ND-1000 and an Agilent 2100. All donors had newly diagnosed lung cancer, had not received prior chemotherapy, and were admitted for thoracic surgery in China between August and November 2014. Patients with previous radiotherapy or chemotherapy, or with another concurrent cancer, were excluded from the study. Surgical tissue pieces of roughly 1-2.2 cm3 were preserved in RNAlater solution and stored at -80 °C until use. To note about this clonotype: Its antigen has not been determined. Relative to the germline gene, one junction end is altered; a read error may explain this.

The origin of this receptor is a man aged 55-75 years with small cell lung cancer. The sequenced sample consisted of lung tumor tissue.

The CDR3 reads as follows: CASCEMGGVSQPQHF. The nucleotide sequence reads as follows: TGTGCCAGCTGTGAAATGGGAGGGGTCAGTCAGCCCCAGCATTTT. The receptor chain draws on TRBV6-1 and TRBJ1-5; the D gene is perhaps TRBD1, on 5 matching bases. The germline V gene specifies MNHNS as CDR1 and SASEGT as CDR2. Spanning cysteine to phenylalanine, the CDR3 consists of 15 amino acids. Only the CDR3 part of the read is kept: 45 bases, read in frame from the first base.